This T cell receptor beta chain was recovered during a study of T cells after yellow fever vaccination. The authors made TCR cDNA by 5'RACE template switching, adding a universal primer site and UMIs. TCRdb analysed the 5' RACE reads with MiXCR anew, one entry per CDR3 protein. Of around 530,000 distinct CDR3 sequences detected, around 16% appear once; the ten largest clones hold 17%. Findings and limits, study-wide: Within FACS-sorted repertoires, abundant clonotypes contaminating from the bulk population could be present.

Of note for this clonotype: Its target is not known.

The CDR3 totals 14 residues. Trimming pared 10 bases from V and 2 bases from J, leaving 17 bases between. The sample in question was PBMCs, obtained around 5 days after the first yellow fever vaccination. The clonotype comes from a man between 18 and 35 years old who received the YFV17D yellow fever vaccine. The chain couples TRBV12-3 or TRBV12-4 to TRBJ2-5; the D call may be TRBD1 or TRBD2 (6 bases each). Here the CDR3 DNA reads TGTGCCACGCGCCGGGGGACAACGCAAGAGACCCAGTACTTC. It is translated as CATRRGTTQETQYF.